A selection of T cell receptor beta chains follows, all from one sample in a study of regulatory T cells. The table came from immunoSEQ multiplex PCR; TCRdb's copy has only in-frame clones and leaves some out. The data hold tens of thousands of clones, with roughly 92% observed a single time. What was sequenced was conventional CD4+ T cells sorted from blood. The receptors come from a child aged 2-15 years with CD3G deficiency. Each CDR3 is given with its conserved first and last residue. Fields, in order: D gene, V gene, J gene, clone size, CDR3 length, CDR3 DNA, CDR3 protein. D genes are given only for firm matches. The size field is filled for only some rows; it gives once, few, many or a size class.

d_call: NA; v_call: TRBV9; j_call: TRBJ2-3; clone_size: NA; cdr3_length: 14; cdr3_nt: TGTGCCAGCAGCGTTTTACCAGCAGGAGATACGCAGTATTTT; cdr3_aa: CASSVLPAGDTQYF
d_call: NA; v_call: TRBV28; j_call: TRBJ1-5; clone_size: NA; cdr3_length: 17; cdr3_nt: TGTGCCAGCAGTTCCCCGGGGGCCATGGCTTCAAATCAGCCCCAGCATTTT; cdr3_aa: CASSSPGAMASNQPQHF
d_call: TRBD2; v_call: TRBV28; j_call: TRBJ2-7; clone_size: NA; cdr3_length: 14; cdr3_nt: TGTGCCAGCAGTTTAGGGGGGGATTCCTACGAGCAGTACTTC; cdr3_aa: CASSLGGDSYEQYF
d_call: NA; v_call: TRBV27; j_call: TRBJ2-5; clone_size: NA; cdr3_length: 15; cdr3_nt: TGTGCCAGCAGTCTAAGGGGGACTGCAAAAGAGACCCAGTACTTC; cdr3_aa: CASSLRGTAKETQYF
d_call: NA; v_call: TRBV6-1; j_call: TRBJ2-3; clone_size: NA; cdr3_length: 13; cdr3_nt: TGTGCCAGCAGTGAAGAAGGCGGAAATACGCAGTATTTT; cdr3_aa: CASSEEGGNTQYF
d_call: TRBD1; v_call: TRBV28; j_call: TRBJ1-3; clone_size: NA; cdr3_length: 12; cdr3_nt: TGTGCCAGCGGACAGGCTGGAAACACCATATATTTT; cdr3_aa: CASGQAGNTIYF
d_call: NA; v_call: TRBV10-3; j_call: TRBJ2-7; clone_size: NA; cdr3_length: 16; cdr3_nt: TGTGCCATCAGTGAGTCCGCGGGGGCGGGAGAGGGCGAGCAGTACTTC; cdr3_aa: CAISESAGAGEGEQYF
d_call: NA; v_call: TRBV6-6; j_call: TRBJ1-1; clone_size: NA; cdr3_length: 12; cdr3_nt: TGTGCCAGCAGTTCAGGGAGGACTGAAGCTTTCTTT; cdr3_aa: CASSSGRTEAFF
d_call: TRBD2; v_call: TRBV6-6; j_call: TRBJ2-7; clone_size: NA; cdr3_length: 14; cdr3_nt: TGTGCCAGCAGTTACTCTGCGGGAGTCTACGAGCAGTACTTC; cdr3_aa: CASSYSAGVYEQYF
d_call: NA; v_call: TRBV7-9; j_call: TRBJ2-1; clone_size: once; cdr3_length: 15; cdr3_nt: TGTGCCAGCAGCTTCCAAGGGGGGGAAGCAAATGAGCAGTTCTTC; cdr3_aa: CASSFQGGEANEQFF
d_call: NA; v_call: TRBV18; j_call: TRBJ1-3; clone_size: NA; cdr3_length: 13; cdr3_nt: TGTGCCAGCTCACCGCCCGCGGCGAACACCATATATTTT; cdr3_aa: CASSPPAANTIYF
d_call: TRBD2; v_call: TRBV28; j_call: TRBJ2-1; clone_size: NA; cdr3_length: 16; cdr3_nt: TGTGCCAGCAGTTTATTTAGCGGGACTAGAAACAATGAGCAGTTCTTC; cdr3_aa: CASSLFSGTRNNEQFF
d_call: TRBD1; v_call: TRBV5-1; j_call: TRBJ2-2; clone_size: NA; cdr3_length: 16; cdr3_nt: TGCGCCAGCAGCTCGGGACAGGGGACTAACACCGGGGAGCTGTTTTTT; cdr3_aa: CASSSGQGTNTGELFF
d_call: NA; v_call: TRBV4-1; j_call: TRBJ1-2; clone_size: NA; cdr3_length: 13; cdr3_nt: TGCGCCAGCAGCCCTACAGGGTACTATGGCTACACCTTC; cdr3_aa: CASSPTGYYGYTF
d_call: NA; v_call: TRBV19; j_call: TRBJ2-4; clone_size: NA; cdr3_length: 15; cdr3_nt: TGTGCCAGTAGTATTGGGGTCCAGCCAAAAAACATTCAGTACTTC; cdr3_aa: CASSIGVQPKNIQYF
d_call: TRBD1; v_call: TRBV28; j_call: TRBJ2-1; clone_size: NA; cdr3_length: 15; cdr3_nt: TGTGCCAGCAGTTTAGCCGGGACAGGCCACAATGAGCAGTTCTTC; cdr3_aa: CASSLAGTGHNEQFF
d_call: NA; v_call: TRBV5-1; j_call: TRBJ1-2; clone_size: once; cdr3_length: 13; cdr3_nt: TGCGCCAGCAGCCCTCAGGGTGGAACGGGCTACACCTTC; cdr3_aa: CASSPQGGTGYTF
d_call: NA; v_call: TRBV28; j_call: TRBJ1-3; clone_size: few; cdr3_length: 14; cdr3_nt: TGTGCCAGCAGTTCCTCTGGGGACGGAAACACCATATATTTT; cdr3_aa: CASSSSGDGNTIYF
d_call: NA; v_call: TRBV21-1; j_call: TRBJ1-1; clone_size: NA; cdr3_length: 17; cdr3_nt: TGTGCCAGCAGCAAAGAGGAAAGGAGGGAAGGGAACACTGAAGCTTTCTTT; cdr3_aa: CASSKEERREGNTEAFF
d_call: NA; v_call: TRBV6-1; j_call: TRBJ2-5; clone_size: NA; cdr3_length: 12; cdr3_nt: TGTGCCAGCAGTTGGTGGGGGGAGACCCAGTACTTC; cdr3_aa: CASSWWGETQYF
d_call: NA; v_call: TRBV7-9; j_call: TRBJ1-1; clone_size: NA; cdr3_length: 13; cdr3_nt: TGTGCCAGCAGCTTAGGGGGGAACGCTGAAGCTTTCTTT; cdr3_aa: CASSLGGNAEAFF
d_call: TRBD1; v_call: TRBV10-3; j_call: TRBJ2-7; clone_size: NA; cdr3_length: 14; cdr3_nt: TGTGCCATCAGTCTTGACAGGGGTGCCTACGAGCAGTACTTC; cdr3_aa: CAISLDRGAYEQYF
d_call: NA; v_call: TRBV18; j_call: TRBJ1-1; clone_size: NA; cdr3_length: 14; cdr3_nt: TGTGCCAGCTCCCCGGGCGGGATCGGCACTGAAGCTTTCTTT; cdr3_aa: CASSPGGIGTEAFF
d_call: TRBD1; v_call: TRBV11-2; j_call: TRBJ2-1; clone_size: NA; cdr3_length: 16; cdr3_nt: TGTGCCAGCAGCTTAGGGGGACAGGACAGGGCCAATGAGCAGTTCTTC; cdr3_aa: CASSLGGQDRANEQFF
d_call: TRBD2; v_call: TRBV7-9; j_call: TRBJ2-1; clone_size: NA; cdr3_length: 16; cdr3_nt: TGTGCCAGCAGCCCATACGGGACTAGCGGGGGGACTCGGCAGTTCTTC; cdr3_aa: CASSPYGTSGGTRQFF
d_call: TRBD1; v_call: TRBV28; j_call: TRBJ1-2; clone_size: few; cdr3_length: 15; cdr3_nt: TGTGCCAGCAGTTTCCAGGGGGTCGGTACGGGTGGCTACACCTTC; cdr3_aa: CASSFQGVGTGGYTF
d_call: TRBD2; v_call: TRBV19; j_call: TRBJ2-1; clone_size: NA; cdr3_length: 17; cdr3_nt: TGTGCCAGTAGTCCTAGCGGGAGCGATGGGTCCTACAATGAGCAGTTCTTC; cdr3_aa: CASSPSGSDGSYNEQFF
d_call: NA; v_call: TRBV6-1; j_call: TRBJ1-2; clone_size: once; cdr3_length: 13; cdr3_nt: TGTGCCAGCAGCCCCCAGGGGAAGGAGGGCTACACCTTC; cdr3_aa: CASSPQGKEGYTF
d_call: NA; v_call: TRBV27; j_call: TRBJ2-5; clone_size: NA; cdr3_length: 10; cdr3_nt: TGTGCCAGCATCTTGGAGACCCAGTACTTC; cdr3_aa: CASILETQYF
d_call: NA; v_call: TRBV18; j_call: TRBJ2-7; clone_size: NA; cdr3_length: 14; cdr3_nt: TGTGCCAGCTCACCGGGCAGGGGAATCGGGGAGCAGTACTTC; cdr3_aa: CASSPGRGIGEQYF
d_call: TRBD2; v_call: TRBV5-1; j_call: TRBJ2-2; clone_size: few; cdr3_length: 15; cdr3_nt: TGCGCCAGCAGGCCACTAGCGGGGGGCACCGGGGAGCTGTTTTTT; cdr3_aa: CASRPLAGGTGELFF
d_call: NA; v_call: TRBV5-1; j_call: TRBJ1-1; clone_size: NA; cdr3_length: 14; cdr3_nt: TGCGCCAGCAGCTTCGGGGGCGCAGGCACTGAAGCTTTCTTT; cdr3_aa: CASSFGGAGTEAFF
d_call: TRBD1; v_call: TRBV5-1; j_call: TRBJ2-5; clone_size: NA; cdr3_length: 13; cdr3_nt: TGCGCCAGCAGCCTGACAGGGTCAGAGACCCAGTACTTC; cdr3_aa: CASSLTGSETQYF
d_call: NA; v_call: TRBV6-1; j_call: TRBJ1-2; clone_size: NA; cdr3_length: 13; cdr3_nt: TGTGCCAGCAGTGACAGGGAAGTCCTTCGCTACACCTTC; cdr3_aa: CASSDREVLRYTF
d_call: TRBD2; v_call: TRBV7-8; j_call: TRBJ2-3; clone_size: NA; cdr3_length: 13; cdr3_nt: TGTGCCAGCACTAGCGGGAGAACAGATACGCAGTATTTT; cdr3_aa: CASTSGRTDTQYF
d_call: NA; v_call: TRBV28; j_call: TRBJ2-7; clone_size: NA; cdr3_length: 12; cdr3_nt: TGTGCCAGCAGTGCCTCCCCCGGCGAGCAGTACTTC; cdr3_aa: CASSASPGEQYF
d_call: NA; v_call: TRBV28; j_call: TRBJ2-4; clone_size: NA; cdr3_length: 15; cdr3_nt: TGTGCCAGCAGTTTATCCTTGGGAGCCAAAAACATTCAGTACTTC; cdr3_aa: CASSLSLGAKNIQYF
d_call: TRBD2; v_call: TRBV28; j_call: TRBJ2-5; clone_size: once; cdr3_length: 16; cdr3_nt: TGTGCCAGCAGCCCCAGACTAGCGGGCCTCCAAGAGACCCAGTACTTC; cdr3_aa: CASSPRLAGLQETQYF
d_call: NA; v_call: TRBV6-1; j_call: TRBJ2-7; clone_size: NA; cdr3_length: 15; cdr3_nt: TGTGCCAGCATGAAAGGGGAGGTTGGGGGTTACGAGCAGTACTTC; cdr3_aa: CASMKGEVGGYEQYF
d_call: NA; v_call: TRBV28; j_call: TRBJ2-5; clone_size: NA; cdr3_length: 14; cdr3_nt: TGTGCCAGCAGTCCAAACACAGGACCAGAGACCCAGTACTTC; cdr3_aa: CASSPNTGPETQYF
d_call: NA; v_call: TRBV6-1; j_call: TRBJ1-4; clone_size: NA; cdr3_length: 14; cdr3_nt: TGTGCCAGCAGTCAGGGTTGGATAACGGAAAAACTGTTTTTT; cdr3_aa: CASSQGWITEKLFF
d_call: TRBD1; v_call: TRBV7-9; j_call: TRBJ2-5; clone_size: NA; cdr3_length: 16; cdr3_nt: TGTGCCAGCAGCTCGCGTGTAAGGACAGGAGAAGAGACCCAGTACTTC; cdr3_aa: CASSSRVRTGEETQYF
d_call: TRBD1; v_call: TRBV28; j_call: TRBJ2-4; clone_size: once; cdr3_length: 18; cdr3_nt: TGTGCCAGCAGTCAGAGAGGGAGAGGGGGCTTAGCCAAAAACATTCAGTACTTC; cdr3_aa: CASSQRGRGGLAKNIQYF
d_call: NA; v_call: TRBV6-6; j_call: TRBJ2-3; clone_size: NA; cdr3_length: 13; cdr3_nt: TGTGCCACCGGAGTAGGGGTCACAGATACGCAGTATTTT; cdr3_aa: CATGVGVTDTQYF
d_call: TRBD2; v_call: TRBV11-3; j_call: TRBJ2-1; clone_size: NA; cdr3_length: 18; cdr3_nt: TGTGCCAGCAGCTTTACCTCTAGCGGCGGCTCTTTGGGGAATGAGCAGTTCTTC; cdr3_aa: CASSFTSSGGSLGNEQFF
d_call: NA; v_call: TRBV5-1; j_call: TRBJ2-7; clone_size: NA; cdr3_length: 14; cdr3_nt: TGCGCCAGCAGCTTGGGTGGGGCTTCCTACGAGCAGTACTTC; cdr3_aa: CASSLGGASYEQYF
d_call: TRBD2; v_call: TRBV5-6; j_call: TRBJ2-7; clone_size: NA; cdr3_length: 14; cdr3_nt: TGTGCCAGCAGCTTCGGGAGGCCCGCCTACGAGCAGTACTTC; cdr3_aa: CASSFGRPAYEQYF
d_call: NA; v_call: TRBV6-1; j_call: TRBJ2-5; clone_size: NA; cdr3_length: 13; cdr3_nt: TGTGCCAGCAGTGAGCAGGGTCTCGCACAGCAGTACTTC; cdr3_aa: CASSEQGLAQQYF
d_call: NA; v_call: TRBV6-6; j_call: TRBJ2-6; clone_size: NA; cdr3_length: 12; cdr3_nt: TGTGCCAGCAGCGGGGGGGCCAACGTCCTGACTTTC; cdr3_aa: CASSGGANVLTF